This T cell receptor (beta chain) stems from a study of cytomegalovirus exposure and HLA in healthy donors. Broader study findings: Most of the TCR beta V segments (in an earlier analysis) were productive either about 87% or about 30% of the time.

The germline CDR1 and CDR2 sequences are GTSNPN and SVGIG (reference sequence). CDR3 length: 11 amino acids. V lost 4 bases and J 4 bases, leaving 4 bases between the germline ends. PCR employed 60 Vbeta and 13 Jbeta primers. TCRdb's copy holds only in-frame clones and misses some; the assay was immunoSEQ multiplex PCR. This sample has approximately 110,000 clones, with more than 65% found just once. A note on this clone: The antigen is unknown.

The sequenced sample was PBMCs. V is TRBV30 and J is TRBJ1-4; D is ambiguous. The clonotype was recovered from a woman aged 40 to 49 in good health and CMV-seropositive. CDR3 bases: TGTGCCTGGAATCTTAATGAAAAACTGTTTTTT. It translates to CAWNLNEKLFF.